The 27 T cell receptor beta chains below were found in one sample sequenced in a study of blood T cell repertoires in COVID-19. Produced via immunoSEQ multiplex PCR; TCRdb's table is partial and in-frame only. Among 200,000 to 300,000 clones listed, around 87% were seen once. Sequencing was performed on peripheral blood. All receptors come from a woman in her fifties or sixties with acute or convalescent COVID-19.

This clone has a handful of counts. This chain connects TRBV15 to TRBJ2-3, with TRBD2 identical over 13 bases. V was clipped by 4 bases and J by 5 bases; unmatched bases: 6. Per germline, CDR1 LNHNV and CDR2 YYDKDF (reference sequence). This CDR3 is built from 16 residues. CDR3 nucleotide sequence: TGTGCCACCAGCACCCGACTAGCGGGAGGCCAAGATACGCAGTATTTT. Its translation is CATSTRLAGGQDTQYF.

The J gene is TRBJ1-5, the V gene TRBV2; no firm D call. The CDR3 loop spans 17 amino acids. V lost 2 bases to trimming and J lost 2 bases, with 16 bases between them. CDR1 SNHLY and CDR2 FYNNEI come from the germline V gene. The CDR3 loop is CASSELMGGRGNQPQHF. The CDR3 DNA reads as TGTGCCAGCAGTGAACTGATGGGAGGAAGGGGCAATCAGCCCCAGCATTTT.

The chain links TRBV9 to TRBJ2-7; 7 nucleotides align to TRBD1. This CDR3 comprises 16 residues. V gave up 0 bases and J gave up 1 base; unmatched junction bases: 7. The germline CDR1 and CDR2 sequences are SGDLS and YYNGEE. For the CDR3, the DNA is TGTGCCAGCAGCGTAGGCCGGGACAGCATTTCCTACGAGCAGTACTTC. This encodes CASSVGRDSISYEQYF.

The chain uses TRBV5-1 and TRBJ2-7; 10 positions agree with TRBD1. CDR3 length: 15 residues. V shed 0 bases and J 2 bases; nucleotides not matched to a gene: 2. The V gene's germline CDR1 is SGHRS and CDR2 YFSETQ. DNA for the CDR3: TGCGCCAGCAGCTTGGAGGGGACAGGGGCCTACGAGCAGTACTTC. Amino acids: CASSLEGTGAYEQYF.

The rearrangement links TRBV15 to TRBJ2-7, with 7 bases lining up with TRBD2. The CDR3 loop spans 13 amino acids. The germline gives CDR1 LNHNV, CDR2 YYDKDF (reference sequence). Unmatched junction bases numbered 2, after V lost 2 bases and J lost 4 bases. CDR3 sequence (DNA): TGTGCCACCAGCAGAAACGGGGGGTACGAGCAGTACTTC. This encodes CATSRNGGYEQYF.

This chain links TRBV27 with TRBJ2-7, with TRBD2 as a possible D gene (5 bases). Germline V gene sequence: CDR1 MNHEY, CDR2 SMNVEV (reference sequence). The V gene lost 4 bases and the J gene lost 5 bases, with 15 bases spanning the gap. The CDR3 runs to 14 residues. In DNA form, the CDR3 reads TGTGCCAGCAGTTCCCTCGGCGGGTCCGACGAGCAGTACTTC. It translates to CASSSLGGSDEQYF.

V usage is TRBV7-2 and J usage is TRBJ1-5; 8 nucleotides line up with TRBD1. The length of the CDR3 is 16 residues. Per germline, CDR1 SGHTA and CDR2 FQGNSA. V lost 6 bases, J lost 6 bases, and 13 bases stayed unmatched. In nucleotides, the CDR3 is TGTGCCAGCAGGTCCTCCTCTACAGGGGGGGGTCAGCCCCAGCATTTT. Encoded protein: CASRSSSTGGGQPQHF.

J is TRBJ2-1 and V is TRBV7-2; TRBD2 matches at 9 bases. The CDR3 length is 16 residues. V was pared by 5 bases and J by 9 bases, with 14 bases of the junction left unmatched. Germline V CDR1 and CDR2: SGHTA, FQGNSA. The CDR3 nucleotides are TGTGCCAGCAGCCTAGAGGGCGGGAGGGGGTACGGTGAGCAGTTCTTC. It encodes CASSLEGGRGYGEQFF.

This rearrangement joins TRBV6-6 to TRBJ1-4, with D possibly TRBD1 on 5 matching bases. V lost 6 bases and J 14 bases, leaving 16 bases between the germline ends. The CDR3 is 12 amino acids. CDR1 MNHNY and CDR2 SVGAGI come from the germline V gene (reference sequence). CDR3 bases: TGTGCCAGCAGCTATTTACAGGAACGTCTGTTTTTT. It specifies CASSYLQERLFF.

This clone was observed once. The J gene is TRBJ1-6, the V gene TRBV7-8, with D maybe TRBD1 (6 bases). Germline assignment: CDR1 SGHVS and CDR2 FQNEAQ. V shed 5 bases and J shed 8 bases, with 7 bases lying between them. CDR3 length: 12 residues. For the CDR3, the DNA is TGTGCCAGCAGCAACAGGGATTCACCCCTCCACTTT. This gives the protein CASSNRDSPLHF.

The genes are TRBV5-1 and TRBJ2-7; 7 nucleotides match TRBD2. The CDR3 consists of 18 residues. Per germline, CDR1 SGHRS and CDR2 YFSETQ. The ends lost 3 bases at V and 2 bases at J; junction bases unmatched: 17. Here the CDR3 reads CASSSRSATSLKAYEQYF. Here the CDR3 DNA reads TGCGCCAGCAGCTCGAGATCAGCGACTAGCTTGAAAGCCTACGAGCAGTACTTC.

The rearrangement uses TRBV29-1 and TRBJ1-1; TRBD1 matches 7 bases. J lost 1 base, V lost 7 bases, and 3 bases had no gene match. The CDR3 is made up of 12 amino acids. Germline-derived CDR1 and CDR2 are SQVTM and ANQGSEA. The CDR3: CSARTGNTEAFF. CDR3 sequence (DNA): TGCAGCGCACGGACAGGGAACACTGAAGCTTTCTTT.

This chain links TRBV10-3 with TRBJ2-2, with 7 bases that match TRBD2. The CDR3 sequence is 13 residues long. With 9 bases clipped from V and 2 bases from J, the junction kept 3 bases outside the gene matches. Germline-derived CDR1 and CDR2 are ENHRY and SYGVKD. The CDR3 is CAIERGNTGELFF. The CDR3 DNA reads TGTGCCATTGAGCGGGGAAACACCGGGGAGCTGTTTTTT.

The chain recombines TRBV5-4 with TRBJ2-7; TRBD2 matches at 7 bases. The CDR3 covers 15 residues. V dropped 1 base and J dropped 7; count of bases not matched to a gene: 11. Germline loops: CDR1 SGHNT, CDR2 YYREEE (reference sequence). CDR3 amino acids: CASSLPLAPTREQYF. The CDR3 coding sequence is TGTGCCAGCAGCTTGCCACTAGCGCCGACACGGGAGCAGTACTTC.

Comment on this clone: One junction end disagrees with the germline gene, perhaps due to a read error. The chain combines TRBV5-4 with TRBJ2-7; D ambiguous. The CDR3 consists of 12 residues. The germline CDR1 and CDR2 sequences are SGHNT and YYREEE (reference sequence). The CDR3 here is CASSYPSHEQYF. For the CDR3, the DNA is TGTGCCAGCAGCTATCCCTCCCACGAGCAGTACTTC. Using reference TRBV5-4 and TRBJ2-7 for the parts outside the CDR3, the full variable domain is ETGVTQSPTHLIKTRGQQVTLRCSSQSGHNTVSWYQQALGQGPQFIFQYYREEENGRGNFPPRFSGLQFPNYSSELNVNALELDDSALYLCASSYPSHEQYFGPGTRLTVT.

This sequence joins TRBV12-3 or TRBV12-4 and TRBJ1-2; the D is unclear. CDR3 length: 13 residues. Trimming pared 1 base from V and 4 bases from J, leaving 7 bases between. CDR3 DNA: TGTGCCAGCAGTTTAGGCGACTTCTATGGCTACACCTTC. Translation: CASSLGDFYGYTF.

The chain employs TRBV7-3 and TRBJ1-2; D is undetermined. Trimming left V 5 bases short and J 7 bases short, with 14 bases between. The CDR3 sequence is 13 residues long. Germline CDR1 is SGHTA and CDR2 is FQGTGA. In DNA form, the CDR3 reads TGTGCCAGCAGCCCCACCCCCGGAGCTGGCTACACCTTC. Translation gives CASSPTPGAGYTF.

The chain uses TRBV6-2 or TRBV6-3 and TRBJ2-2; the D is unclear. Germline CDR1 MNHEY, CDR2 SVGEGT. V was trimmed by 3 bases and J by 1 base, leaving 3 bases between them. The CDR3 spans 13 residues. The CDR3 reads CASSYLNTGELFF. The CDR3 nucleotides are TGTGCCAGCAGTTATCTGAACACCGGGGAGCTGTTTTTT.

V gene TRBV29-1 combines with J gene TRBJ1-2; possibly TRBD1 for D (5 bases). The V and J ends lost 6 bases and 4 bases respectively, with 12 bases between them. The germline V gene has CDR1 SQVTM and CDR2 ANQGSEA. The CDR3 sequence is 12 residues long. The CDR3, as DNA: TGCAGCGTCCCGGACGGGGGCTATGGCTACACCTTC. Translating it yields CSVPDGGYGYTF. Full variable domain (remainder filled in from reference TRBV29-1 and TRBJ1-2): SAVISQKPSRDICQRGTSLTIQCQVDSQVTMMFWYRQQPGQSLTLIATANQGSEATYESGFVIDKFPISRPNLTFSTLTVSNMSPEDSSIYLCSVPDGGYGYTFGSGTRLTVV.

In this sample, this clone turned up once. The chain has TRBV18 and TRBJ1-4, with TRBD1 matching 7 bases. J gave up 0 bases and V 4 bases, and 2 bases lay outside the gene matches. CDR1 is KGHSH and CDR2 is LQKENI in the germline V gene. The CDR3 is 15 residues long. The CDR3 bases are TGTGCCAGCTCACGGGACAGCGCAACTAATGAAAAACTGTTTTTT. This translates into CASSRDSATNEKLFF. The full variable domain, with the rest looked up from reference TRBV18 and TRBJ1-4, is NAGVMQNPRHLVRRRGQEARLRCSPMKGHSHVYWYRQLPEEGLKFMVYLQKENIIDESGMPKERFSAEFPKEGPSILRIQQVVRGDSAAYFCASSRDSATNEKLFFGSGTQLSVL.

The chain links TRBV5-1 to TRBJ1-3; maybe TRBD1 (6 bases). Germline V gene sequence: CDR1 SGHRS, CDR2 YFSETQ. The CDR3 loop spans 17 amino acids. With 6 bases removed from V and 0 bases from J, the gap between germline ends came to 19 bases. The CDR3 here is CASTTGTRISSGNTIYF. The CDR3 coding sequence is TGCGCCAGCACCACCGGGACACGGATCTCCTCTGGAAACACCATATATTTT.

This clone was found a few times. This chain joins TRBV5-1 and TRBJ2-1; 7 nucleotides agree with TRBD2. Germline CDR1 reads SGHRS; CDR2 reads YFSETQ. The V gene end was trimmed by 0 bases and the J gene end by 6 bases; junction bases not matched to a gene: 9. This CDR3 has 16 amino acids. CDR3: CASSLEPQGGSNEQFF. The CDR3 DNA sequence: TGCGCCAGCAGCTTGGAGCCCCAGGGCGGGAGCAATGAGCAGTTCTTC.

The chain combines TRBV7-3 with TRBJ2-7; 9 nucleotides agree with TRBD2. Trimming cost V 3 bases and J 5 bases; bases outside gene matches: 14. This CDR3 region has 17 residues. In germline, CDR1 is SGHTA, CDR2 FQGTGA. This CDR3 reads CASSLGSGSGRRNEQYF. CDR3 nucleotide sequence: TGTGCCAGCAGCTTGGGGTCTGGTAGCGGGAGAAGGAACGAGCAGTACTTC. The full variable domain, with the rest looked up from reference TRBV7-3 and TRBJ2-7, is GAGVSQTPSNKVTEKGKYVELRCDPISGHTALYWYRQSLGQGPEFLIYFQGTGAADDSGLPNDRFFAVRPEGSVSTLKIQRTERGDSAVYLCASSLGSGSGRRNEQYFGPGTRLTVT.

This chain uses TRBV28 with TRBJ1-5, with D unresolved. Trimming took off 2 bases at V and 0 bases at J, with 8 bases between the two ends. The CDR3 is made up of 15 amino acids. The germline CDR1 and CDR2 sequences are MDHEN and SYDVKM. CDR3 sequence reads: CASSLRGISNQPQHF. DNA of the CDR3: TGTGCCAGCAGTTTAAGAGGGATTAGCAATCAGCCCCAGCATTTT.

The J gene is TRBJ1-1, the V gene TRBV7-2; weak D call: TRBD1 (5 bases). V lost 5 bases to trimming and J lost 5 bases, with 15 bases between them. The CDR3 totals 14 residues. CDR1 and CDR2 from the germline V gene are SGHTA and FQGNSA. The chain's CDR3 is CASSPQGGLTEAFF. CDR3 nucleotide sequence: TGTGCCAGCAGCCCCCAGGGAGGGTTAACTGAAGCTTTCTTT.

DNA of the CDR3: TGTGCCAGCAGCAAAGCCTCGGGCACAGATACGCAGTATTTT. Translating it yields CASSKASGTDTQYF. The chain carries TRBV21-1 and TRBJ2-3; TRBD2, the table's D call, lacks a check against the DNA. TRBV21-1 is labeled a pseudogene. The CDR3 loop spans 14 amino acids.

The genes are TRBV27 and TRBJ2-2, with 8 bases matching TRBD2. J lost 3 bases, V lost 7 bases, and 4 bases had no gene match. Germline V CDR1 and CDR2: MNHEY, SMNVEV (reference sequence). The CDR3 runs 14 residues. The CDR3, as DNA: TGTGCCAGCATCGGGACTAGTCACACCGGGGAGCTGTTTTTT. Its translation: CASIGTSHTGELFF.